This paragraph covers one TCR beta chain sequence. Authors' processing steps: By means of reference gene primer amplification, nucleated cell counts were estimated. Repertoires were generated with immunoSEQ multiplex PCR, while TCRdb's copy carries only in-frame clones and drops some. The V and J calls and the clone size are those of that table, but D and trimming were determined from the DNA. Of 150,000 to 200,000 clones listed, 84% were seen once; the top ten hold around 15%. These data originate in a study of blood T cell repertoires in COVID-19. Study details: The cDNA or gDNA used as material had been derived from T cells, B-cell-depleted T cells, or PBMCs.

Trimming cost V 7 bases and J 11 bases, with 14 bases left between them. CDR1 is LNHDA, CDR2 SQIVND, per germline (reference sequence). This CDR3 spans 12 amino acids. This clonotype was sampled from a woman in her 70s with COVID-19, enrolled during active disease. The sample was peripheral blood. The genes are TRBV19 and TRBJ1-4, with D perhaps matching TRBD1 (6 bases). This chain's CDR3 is CASIGERGKLFF. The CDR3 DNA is TGTGCCAGTATCGGGGAGAGGGGGAAACTGTTTTTT. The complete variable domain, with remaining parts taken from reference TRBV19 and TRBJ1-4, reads DGGITQSPKYLFRKEGQNVTLSCEQNLNHDAMYWYRQDPGQGLRLIYYSQIVNDFQKGDIAEGYSVSREKKESFPLTVTSAQKNPTAFYLCASIGERGKLFFGSGTQLSVL.